This TCR beta chain was profiled in a study of blood T cell repertoires in COVID-19 (dated by TCRdb to between 2020 and 2021). The study in broad terms: Samples from collaborators originated in the United States, Italy and Spain and spanned both the acute and convalescent phases of COVID-19. The dataset comprised deeply sampled blood TCRbeta repertoires from subjects exposed to, actively infected with, or recovered from COVID-19. The repertoires were made available in a free public database intended to serve as a resource for research on the immune response to SARS-CoV-2. The sample metadata nearly always contained a de-identified subject ID, COVID-19 status, age in years and sex. Where available, HLA class I and class II types were taken from metadata supplied by the sample provider and were not determined by assay-based typing. Samples came from the ongoing ImmuneRACE study (first 160 participants) plus 1,254 subjects from 6 global collaborators. The material from the prospective study consisted of cDNA or gDNA derived from T cells, B-cell-depleted T cells, or PBMCs.

The investigation overall reported the following: How much clinical and demographic metadata was included differed by source and by participant, and the metadata was provided uncurated.

The germline V gene supplies CDR1 KGHSH and CDR2 LQKENI. The CDR3 spans 14 residues, from the cysteine through the phenylalanine. CDR3 DNA only is kept here, 42 bases in frame from base 1. V drops 2 bases and J drops 5 bases, leaving 12 bases in between. On this clone itself: Its antigen is currently not known. Base qualities are not recorded, but no much larger clone differs from it by a single base.

Collaborating institutions collected whole blood in K2EDTA tubes following their own protocols. Collaborator samples were shipped for TCRbeta analysis as frozen whole blood, isolated PBMCs, or DNA extracted from either sample type. The immunoSEQ Assay, a bias-controlled multiplex PCR, was used to amplify TCRbeta CDR3 regions from genomic DNA. The original methods were these. The number of nucleated cells in each sample was estimated by amplification of reference gene primers within the assay. To quantify the absolute abundance of each unique TCRbeta CDR3 rearrangement, sequence reads were collapsed and filtered. For each sample, productive Simpson clonality was calculated as the square root of Simpson's diversity index across productive rearrangements. This immuneACCESS table, as held by TCRdb, lists in-frame sequences with V and J called but not all clones. Of the missing ones, under half trace to an unresolved V gene in checked studies; the others have no known cause. V and J calls and clone size are as listed in that table; D and trimming were resolved from the DNA. The sample table records approximately 67,000 clones; over 80% of these occur just once. The ten largest clones capture about 7.3% of the sample.

Here the chain combines TRBV18 and TRBJ1-2; TRBD1 is a possible D gene, resting on 6 matching bases. The source is a human donor in a cohort sampled during active COVID-19. Input material: peripheral blood. The nucleotides read TGTGCCAGCTCACCAACCGGGACACCATATGGCTACACCTTC. Translated, this gives CASSPTGTPYGYTF.